A single sample is the source of the 21 T cell receptor beta chains below, sequenced in a study of shared clonotypes between healthy human individuals. Data came from immunoSEQ multiplex PCR; TCRdb stores just in-frame clones and leaves some out. This table holds 1.6 million or so clones, roughly 96% found once. The sample was naive CD4+ T cells sorted from blood. Described subset: CD45RA+ positively selected. The receptors stem from a man aged 25-45 years in good health.

As to this clone: The same CDR3 also results from other DNA sequences found in this sample. V gene TRBV18 combines with J gene TRBJ2-2; D unclear. Trimming shortened V by 3 bases and J by 4 bases, and 6 bases separated the two germline ends. CDR1 and CDR2 (germline): KGHSH, LQKENI. This CDR3 contains 13 residues. CDR3 residues: CASSPRSTGELFF. The DNA for the CDR3 is TGTGCCAGCTCACCTAGGTCCACCGGGGAGCTGTTTTTT. The full variable domain, its missing parts supplied by reference TRBV18 and TRBJ2-2, is NAGVMQNPRHLVRRRGQEARLRCSPMKGHSHVYWYRQLPEEGLKFMVYLQKENIIDESGMPKERFSAEFPKEGPSILRIQQVVRGDSAAYFCASSPRSTGELFFGEGSRLTVL.

The chain links TRBV11-3 to TRBJ2-7; 8 bases map to TRBD1. Trimming removed 5 bases from V and 0 bases from J; junction bases left unmatched: 9. Germline V lookup: CDR1 SGHNT, CDR2 YENEEA. The CDR3 has 16 amino acids. CDR3 protein: CASSPGGGLNSYEQYF. The CDR3 bases are TGTGCCAGCAGCCCAGGGGGCGGATTGAACTCCTACGAGCAGTACTTC.

The chain links TRBV11-2 to TRBJ2-1; 13 bases fit TRBD2. Trimming cost V 6 bases and J 8 bases; bases outside gene matches: 7. The CDR3 is 15 residues long. In germline, CDR1 is SGHAT, CDR2 FQNNGV. The CDR3 here is CASSPGLAGEYEQFF. The CDR3 DNA reads TGTGCCAGCAGTCCTGGACTAGCGGGGGAGTATGAGCAGTTCTTC.

This clone was observed once. V gene TRBV7-9 combines with J gene TRBJ2-5; weak D call: TRBD1 (6 bases). The ends were cut back, 6 bases at V and 1 base at J, with 12 bases in the middle. The CDR3 has 14 amino acids. Germline-derived CDR1 and CDR2 are SEHNR and FQNEAQ (reference sequence). CDR3 DNA sequence: TGTGCCAGCAGACGAGGACAGACCCAAGAGACCCAGTACTTC. This gives the protein CASRRGQTQETQYF.

The chain couples TRBV28 to TRBJ2-7; D might be TRBD1 (6 bases). Per germline, CDR1 MDHEN and CDR2 SYDVKM. The CDR3 extends over 15 amino acids. V gave up 1 base and J gave up 2 bases, with 12 bases separating them. CDR3 residues: CASSLLHRDPYEQYF. The CDR3 coding sequence is TGTGCCAGCAGTTTATTACACAGGGACCCCTACGAGCAGTACTTC.

This rearrangement joins TRBV11-2 to TRBJ2-2; the D gene is possibly TRBD1 (5 bases). V lost 8 bases and J 0 bases, leaving 10 bases between the germline ends. CDR1 is SGHAT, CDR2 FQNNGV, per germline. The CDR3 has 14 residues. CDR3: CASRRQSNTGELFF. DNA of the CDR3: TGTGCCAGCCGAAGACAGTCGAACACCGGGGAGCTGTTTTTT.

As concerns this clone: Other nucleotide sequences from this sample produce the same CDR3. The V call is TRBV27, the J call TRBJ2-7, with TRBD2 as a possible D gene (5 bases). Trimming stripped 6 bases from V and 3 bases from J, with 9 bases between. The germline CDR1 and CDR2 sequences are MNHEY and SMNVEV (reference sequence). The CDR3 spans 12 residues. CDR3 bases: TGTGCCAGCAGCGGGGTAGGCTACGAGCAGTACTTC. This encodes CASSGVGYEQYF.

The chain is built from TRBV7-6 and TRBJ2-5; D is perhaps TRBD1 or TRBD2 (7 bases each). CDR3 length equals 17 residues. CDR1 and CDR2 (germline): SGHVS, FNYEAQ. Trimming stripped 2 bases from V and 5 bases from J, with 21 bases between. The CDR3 reads CASSLQGDWTSVETQYF. CDR3 DNA: TGTGCCAGCAGCTTACAGGGGGACTGGACTAGTGTCGAGACCCAGTACTTC.

This chain joins TRBV7-2 and TRBJ1-1; D not certain. V lost 0 bases and J 5 bases, leaving 13 bases between the germline ends. CDR3 length: 15 amino acids. CDR1 and CDR2 from the germline V gene are SGHTA and FQGNSA. CDR3 in amino acids: CASSLAAGRWTEAFF. DNA for the CDR3: TGTGCCAGCAGCTTAGCCGCGGGTCGGTGGACTGAAGCTTTCTTT.

The J gene is TRBJ2-7, the V gene TRBV7-2; 8 nucleotides agree with TRBD2. The CDR3 sequence is 12 residues long. After removal of 5 bases from V and 5 bases from J, the junction contained 2 bases not matched to a gene. Looked up from germline, CDR1 is SGHTA and CDR2 is FQGNSA. CDR3 coding DNA: TGTGCCAGCAGCCCGGGACTAGACGAGCAGTACTTC. Translation: CASSPGLDEQYF.

This chain connects TRBV5-4 to TRBJ2-1, with D perhaps being TRBD1 or TRBD2 (6 bases each). The germline V gene encodes CDR1 SGHNT and CDR2 YYREEE (reference sequence). This CDR3 spans 14 amino acids. V was shortened by 4 bases and J by 8 bases, with 16 bases between the two germline ends. CDR3 sequence: CASSPWNREDEQFF. The CDR3 DNA follows: TGTGCCAGCAGCCCGTGGAACAGGGAGGATGAGCAGTTCTTC.

The rearrangement uses TRBV4-2 and TRBJ2-1; the D gene is possibly TRBD2 (6 bases). Germline CDR1 reads LGHNA; CDR2 reads YNFKEQ. V lost 0 bases to trimming and J lost 10 bases, with 13 bases between them. The CDR3 has 14 amino acids. CDR3 in amino acids: CASSQDVGSREQFF. DNA for the CDR3: TGTGCCAGCAGCCAAGACGTCGGGAGTAGGGAGCAGTTCTTC.

For this clone: The same CDR3 also results from other DNA sequences found in this sample. The chain employs TRBV20-1 and TRBJ2-3; the D is unclear. The CDR3 is 11 amino acids. Germline V gene sequence: CDR1 DFQATT, CDR2 SNEGSKA (reference sequence). Trimming cost V 5 bases and J 6 bases, with 9 bases left between them. CDR3 amino acids: CSAPLTDTQYF. CDR3 nucleotide sequence: TGCAGTGCTCCACTAACCGATACGCAGTATTTT.

The chain links TRBV10-2 to TRBJ1-5; possibly TRBD1 for D (5 bases). V was pared by 3 bases and J by 4 bases, with 10 bases between. Germline V lookup: CDR1 WSHSY, CDR2 SAAADI. The CDR3 has 14 amino acids. CDR3 sequence (DNA): TGCGCCAGCAGTGAAGGCAGGGTTAATCAGCCCCAGCATTTT. Translating gives CASSEGRVNQPQHF.

The chain is built from TRBV2 and TRBJ1-2, with 8 positions matching TRBD1. The CDR3 is 15 residues long. Germline CDR1 reads SNHLY; CDR2 reads FYNNEI. J was trimmed by 6 bases and V by 5 bases; bases with no gene match: 11. The CDR3 DNA is TGTGCCAGCAGTCCGGTGGACAGGGAACTGGATGGCTACACCTTC. Amino acids: CASSPVDRELDGYTF.

CDR3 protein: CASSLYGYRAGGNQPQHF. For the CDR3, the DNA is TGTGCCAGCAGCTTGTATGGGTATCGGGCAGGGGGTAATCAGCCCCAGCATTTT. V and J are TRBV5-6 and TRBJ1-5; 7 bases match TRBD1. CDR3 length: 18 amino acids. Germline values: CDR1 SGHDT, CDR2 YYEEEE. The J segment lost 4 bases and the V segment lost 1 base, leaving 14 bases of the junction unmatched. The entire variable domain, with the rest obtained from reference TRBV5-6 and TRBJ1-5, is as follows: DAGVTQSPTHLIKTRGQQVTLRCSPKSGHDTVSWYQQALGQGPQFIFQYYEEEERQRGNFPDRFSGHQFPNYSSELNVNALLLGDSALYLCASSLYGYRAGGNQPQHFGDGTRLSIL.

In nucleotides, the CDR3 is TGTGCCAGCAGTCGTCCGGGGGGTGGTCGGGCCCAGTACTTC. Amino acids: CASSRPGGGRAQYF. The V call is TRBV28, the J call TRBJ2-5; 7 nucleotides match TRBD2. Unmatched junction bases numbered 12, after V lost 5 bases and J lost 9 bases. Germline-derived CDR1 and CDR2 are MDHEN and SYDVKM. The CDR3 covers 14 residues.

The genes are TRBV2 and TRBJ2-2, with 8 positions matching TRBD2. The length of the CDR3 is 16 residues. Germline trimming cut 6 bases from V and 5 bases from J; bases unmatched to any gene: 11. Germline CDR1 is SNHLY and CDR2 is FYNNEI. CDR3 in DNA: TGTGCCAGCAGCCCCGAGCGAGCGGGAGTGACCGGGGAGCTGTTTTTT. Protein: CASSPERAGVTGELFF.

The gene calls are TRBV10-3 and TRBJ2-7; 7 bases align to TRBD2. CDR3 length: 14 amino acids. The germline V gene encodes CDR1 ENHRY and CDR2 SYGVKD. J was trimmed by 3 bases and V by 4 bases; bases with no gene match: 6. This chain's CDR3 is CAISGAGIGYEQYF. The CDR3, as DNA: TGTGCCATCAGTGGAGCGGGGATCGGCTACGAGCAGTACTTC.

The V call is TRBV7-9, the J call TRBJ2-3; no clear D gene. The CDR3 consists of 17 residues. Germline V gene sequence: CDR1 SEHNR, CDR2 FQNEAQ (reference sequence). V dropped 2 bases and J dropped 8 bases, with 23 bases sitting between them. Written as DNA, the CDR3 is TGTGCCAGCAGCTTAATGGCCGGCAGGTCCCTCACACGTACGCAGTATTTT. Translation: CASSLMAGRSLTRTQYF.

The genes are TRBV19 and TRBJ1-5; D not certain. The CDR3 length is 15 residues. V lost 4 bases and J lost 1, with 11 bases in between. Germline lookup yields CDR1 LNHDA and CDR2 SQIVND (reference sequence). The CDR3 DNA is TGTGCCAGTAGTAACGCAGACGTGAGCAATCAGCCCCAGCATTTT. Translation gives CASSNADVSNQPQHF.